Detailed here is one T cell receptor beta chain. The data were taken from a study of blood T cell repertoires in COVID-19. Study-level information: Nucleic acid was either cDNA or gDNA, and it came from T cells, B-cell-depleted T cells, or PBMCs.

How the authors handled the data: Nucleated cell number was recorded as an estimate derived from reference gene primer amplification. Produced via immunoSEQ multiplex PCR; TCRdb's table is partial and in-frame only. The V and J calls and the clone size are those of that table, but D and trimming were determined from the DNA. Here the sample spans 250,000 to 300,000 clones, around 90% being singletons. Sequenced material: peripheral blood. The clonotype originates from a woman between 45 and 65 years old who had recovered from COVID-19.

The CDR3: CASSHGGGNTEAFF. The CDR3 DNA follows: TGTGCCAGCAGCCATGGGGGGGGGAACACTGAAGCTTTCTTT. The chain is built from TRBV4-2 and TRBJ1-1; tentatively, D is TRBD1 (5 bases). CDR1 and CDR2 from the germline V gene are LGHNA and YNFKEQ. Between the trimmed V and J ends, which lost 3 bases and 1 base, there was a span of 9 bases. This CDR3 comprises 14 residues.